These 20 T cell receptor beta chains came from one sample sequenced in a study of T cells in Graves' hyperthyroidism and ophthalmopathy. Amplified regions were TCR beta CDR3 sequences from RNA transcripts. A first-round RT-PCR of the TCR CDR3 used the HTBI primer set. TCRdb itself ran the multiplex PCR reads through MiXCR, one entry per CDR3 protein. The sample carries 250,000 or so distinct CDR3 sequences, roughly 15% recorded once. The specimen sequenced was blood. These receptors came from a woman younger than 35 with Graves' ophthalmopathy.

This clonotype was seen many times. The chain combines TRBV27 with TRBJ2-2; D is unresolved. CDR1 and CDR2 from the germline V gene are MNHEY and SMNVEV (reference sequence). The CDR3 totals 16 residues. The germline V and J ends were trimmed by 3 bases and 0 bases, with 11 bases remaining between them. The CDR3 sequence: CASSFTYLANTGELFF. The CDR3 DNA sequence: TGTGCCAGCAGTTTTACGTATCTAGCGAACACCGGGGAGCTGTTTTTT.

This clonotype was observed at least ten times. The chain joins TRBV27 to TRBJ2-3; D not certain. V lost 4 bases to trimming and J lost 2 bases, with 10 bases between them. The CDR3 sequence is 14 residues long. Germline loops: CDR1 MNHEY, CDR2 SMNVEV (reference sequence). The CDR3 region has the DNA TGTGCCAGCAGTTCATACCTCCCCACAGATACGCAGTATTTT. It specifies CASSSYLPTDTQYF.

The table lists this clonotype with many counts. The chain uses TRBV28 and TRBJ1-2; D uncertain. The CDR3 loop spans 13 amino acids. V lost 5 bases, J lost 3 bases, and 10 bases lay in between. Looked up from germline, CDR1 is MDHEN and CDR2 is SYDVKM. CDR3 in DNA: TGTGCCAGCAGTGTCCGGGCGTACTATGGCTACACCTTC. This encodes CASSVRAYYGYTF.

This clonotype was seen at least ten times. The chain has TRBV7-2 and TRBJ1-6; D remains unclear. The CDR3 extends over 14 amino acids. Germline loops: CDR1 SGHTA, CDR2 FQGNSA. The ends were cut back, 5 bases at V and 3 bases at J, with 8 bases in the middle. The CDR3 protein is CASSPTDYNSPLHF. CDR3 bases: TGTGCCAGCAGCCCGACGGACTATAATTCACCCCTCCACTTT.

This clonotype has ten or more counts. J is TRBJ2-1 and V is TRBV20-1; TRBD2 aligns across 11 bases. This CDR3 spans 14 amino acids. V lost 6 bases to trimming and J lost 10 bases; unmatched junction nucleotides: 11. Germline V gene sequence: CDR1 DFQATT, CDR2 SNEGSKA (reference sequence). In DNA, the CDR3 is TGCAGTGCACTCACTAGCGGGAGTTTACGGGAGCAGTTCTTC. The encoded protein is CSALTSGSLREQFF.

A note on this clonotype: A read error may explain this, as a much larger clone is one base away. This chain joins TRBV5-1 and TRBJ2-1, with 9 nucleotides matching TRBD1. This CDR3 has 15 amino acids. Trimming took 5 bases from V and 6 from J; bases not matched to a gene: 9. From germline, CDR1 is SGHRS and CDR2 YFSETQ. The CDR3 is CASSPQGAGGNEQFF. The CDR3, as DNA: TGCGCCAGCAGTCCACAGGGGGCCGGAGGCAATGAGCAGTTCTTC.

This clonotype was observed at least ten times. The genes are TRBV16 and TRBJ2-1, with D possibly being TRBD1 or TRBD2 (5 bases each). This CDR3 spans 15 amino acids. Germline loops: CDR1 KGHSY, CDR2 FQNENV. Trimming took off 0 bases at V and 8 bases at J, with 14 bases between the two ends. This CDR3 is CASSQSRGLVDEQFF. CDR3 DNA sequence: TGTGCCAGCAGCCAATCGAGGGGTCTAGTCGATGAGCAGTTCTTC.

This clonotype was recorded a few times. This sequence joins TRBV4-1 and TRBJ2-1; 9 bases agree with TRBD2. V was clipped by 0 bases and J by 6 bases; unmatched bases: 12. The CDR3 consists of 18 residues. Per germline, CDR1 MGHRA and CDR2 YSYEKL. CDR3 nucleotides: TGCGCCAGCAGCCAAGATCGAGGGACTAGCTGCCCGTGCAATGAGCAGTTCTTC. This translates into CASSQDRGTSCPCNEQFF.

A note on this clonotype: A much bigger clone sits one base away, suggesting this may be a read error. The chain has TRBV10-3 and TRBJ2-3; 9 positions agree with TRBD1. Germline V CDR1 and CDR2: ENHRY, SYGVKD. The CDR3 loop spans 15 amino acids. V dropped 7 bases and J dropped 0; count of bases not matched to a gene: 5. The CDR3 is CAIKGQGQSTDTQYF. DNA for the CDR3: TGTGCCATCAAGGGACAGGGCCAAAGCACAGATACGCAGTATTTT.

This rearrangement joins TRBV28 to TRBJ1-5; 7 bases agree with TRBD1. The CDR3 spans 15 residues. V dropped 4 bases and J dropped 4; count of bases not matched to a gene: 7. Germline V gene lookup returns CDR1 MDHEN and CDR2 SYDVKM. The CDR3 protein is CASSSLGTANQPQHF. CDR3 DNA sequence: TGTGCCAGCAGTTCTCTCGGGACAGCAAATCAGCCCCAGCATTTT.

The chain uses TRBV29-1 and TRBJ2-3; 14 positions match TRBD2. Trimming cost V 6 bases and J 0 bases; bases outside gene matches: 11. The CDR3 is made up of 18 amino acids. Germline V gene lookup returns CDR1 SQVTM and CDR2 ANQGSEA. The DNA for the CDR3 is TGCAGCGTCTCCTACCCCGGGACTAGCGGGAGTAGCACAGATACGCAGTATTTT. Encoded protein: CSVSYPGTSGSSTDTQYF.

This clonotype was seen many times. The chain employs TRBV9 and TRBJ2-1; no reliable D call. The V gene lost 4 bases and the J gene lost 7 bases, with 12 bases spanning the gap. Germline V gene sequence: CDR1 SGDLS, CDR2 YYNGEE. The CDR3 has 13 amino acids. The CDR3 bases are TGTGCCAGCAGCCCAATAGTTGGTAATGAGCAGTTCTTC. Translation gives CASSPIVGNEQFF.

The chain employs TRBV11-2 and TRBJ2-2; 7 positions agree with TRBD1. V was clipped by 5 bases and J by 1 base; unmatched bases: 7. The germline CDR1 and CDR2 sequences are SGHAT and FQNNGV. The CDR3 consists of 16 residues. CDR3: CASSISGTVNTGELFF. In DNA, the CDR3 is TGTGCCAGCAGCATTTCCGGGACAGTGAACACCGGGGAGCTGTTTTTT.

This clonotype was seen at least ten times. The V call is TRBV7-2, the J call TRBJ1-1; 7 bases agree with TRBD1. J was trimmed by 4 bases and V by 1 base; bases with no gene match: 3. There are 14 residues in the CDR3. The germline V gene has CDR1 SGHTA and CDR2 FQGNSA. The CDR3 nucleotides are TGTGCCAGCAGCTTAGGAGCAGGGGGCACTGAAGCTTTCTTT. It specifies CASSLGAGGTEAFF.

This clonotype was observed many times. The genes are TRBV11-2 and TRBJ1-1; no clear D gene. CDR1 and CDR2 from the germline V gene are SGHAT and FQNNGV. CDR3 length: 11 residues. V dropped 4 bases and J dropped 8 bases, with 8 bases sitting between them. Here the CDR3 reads CASSYHEEAFF. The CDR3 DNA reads TGTGCCAGCAGCTACCACGAGGAAGCTTTCTTT.

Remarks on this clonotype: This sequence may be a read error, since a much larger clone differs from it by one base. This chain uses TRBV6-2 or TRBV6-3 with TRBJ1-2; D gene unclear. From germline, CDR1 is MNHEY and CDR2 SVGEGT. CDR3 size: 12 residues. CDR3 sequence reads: CAGSYSNYGYTF. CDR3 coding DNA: TGTGCCGGCAGTTACTCTAACTATGGCTACACCTTC.

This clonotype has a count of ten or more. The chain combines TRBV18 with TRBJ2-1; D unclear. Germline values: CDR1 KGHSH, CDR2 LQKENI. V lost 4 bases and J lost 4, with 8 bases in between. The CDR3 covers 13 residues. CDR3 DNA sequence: TGTGCCAGCTCACGTCAATCTTACAATGAGCAGTTCTTC. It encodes CASSRQSYNEQFF.

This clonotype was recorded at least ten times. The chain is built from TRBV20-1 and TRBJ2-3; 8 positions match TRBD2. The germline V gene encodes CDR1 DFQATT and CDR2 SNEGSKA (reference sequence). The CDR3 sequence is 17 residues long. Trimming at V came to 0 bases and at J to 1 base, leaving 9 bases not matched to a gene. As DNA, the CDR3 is TGCAGTGCTAGAGATCGCCGGGGGGGCCTTGGCACAGATACGCAGTATTTT. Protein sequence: CSARDRRGGLGTDTQYF.

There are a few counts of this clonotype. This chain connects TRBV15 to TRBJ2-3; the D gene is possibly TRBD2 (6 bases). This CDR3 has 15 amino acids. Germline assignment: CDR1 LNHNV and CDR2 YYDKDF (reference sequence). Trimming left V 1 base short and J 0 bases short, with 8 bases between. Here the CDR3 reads CATSRGDFSTDTQYF. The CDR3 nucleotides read TGTGCCACCAGCAGAGGGGACTTTAGCACAGATACGCAGTATTTT.

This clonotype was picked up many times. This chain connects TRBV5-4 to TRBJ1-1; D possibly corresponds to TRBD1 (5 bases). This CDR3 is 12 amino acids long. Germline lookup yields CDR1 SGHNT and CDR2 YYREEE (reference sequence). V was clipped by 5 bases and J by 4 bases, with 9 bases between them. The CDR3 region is CASSWDGTEAFF. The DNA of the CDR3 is TGTGCCAGCAGTTGGGACGGCACTGAAGCTTTCTTT. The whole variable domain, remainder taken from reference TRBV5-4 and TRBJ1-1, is ETGVTQSPTHLIKTRGQQVTLRCSSQSGHNTVSWYQQALGQGPQFIFQYYREEENGRGNFPPRFSGLQFPNYSSELNVNALELDDSALYLCASSWDGTEAFFGQGTRLTVV.